Listed below are T cell receptor beta chains from one sample, sequenced in a study of blood T cell repertoires in COVID-19. Sequencing used immunoSEQ multiplex PCR; TCRdb keeps in-frame clones, though not all of them. The sample records about 100,000 clones, roughly 90% being singletons. The sequencing sample was made of peripheral blood. The receptors were sampled from a man in his fifties or sixties with acute or convalescent COVID-19. Each CDR3 is given with its conserved first and last residue. A D gene is named only where the DNA matches it firmly. Clone size is shown for a subset of rows, as once, few, many or a class of expanded clone.

j_call clone_size d_call v_call cdr3_aa cdr3_nt
TRBJ1-2 - - TRBV21-1 CASSKDQGWGNYGYTF TGTGCCAGCAGCAAAGACCAAGGCTGGGGCAACTATGGCTACACCTTC
TRBJ2-2 - TRBD1 TRBV5-1 CASSAGTGMNTGELFF TGCGCCAGCAGCGCCGGGACAGGGATGAACACCGGGGAGCTGTTTTTT
TRBJ2-7 - - TRBV5-1 CASSLSLRGYFYEQYF TGCGCCAGCAGCTTGAGTCTCCGGGGGTATTTCTACGAGCAGTACTTC
TRBJ2-5 - TRBD2 TRBV11-2 CASSSRSRLAVQETQYF TGTGCCAGCAGCTCCCGCTCCCGGCTAGCGGTACAAGAGACCCAGTACTTC
TRBJ1-2 - TRBD1 TRBV14 CASSQAGTGTSGYTF TGTGCCAGCAGCCAAGCCGGGACAGGGACTTCTGGCTACACCTTC
TRBJ1-1 - TRBD1 TRBV2 CASSIGQVNTEAFF TGTGCCAGCAGTATTGGACAGGTGAACACTGAAGCTTTCTTT
TRBJ2-3 - TRBD2 TRBV5-1 CASSLASGGRTDTQYF TGCGCCAGCAGCTTGGCTAGCGGGGGGAGAACAGATACGCAGTATTTT
TRBJ2-1 - - TRBV14 CASSHRRTKRFDEQFF TGTGCCAGCAGCCACCGCCGAACAAAACGATTCGATGAGCAGTTCTTC
TRBJ2-1 - TRBD2 TRBV5-1 CASSRRGGNNEQFF TGCGCCAGCAGCCGACGGGGGGGCAACAATGAGCAGTTCTTC
TRBJ1-1 - - TRBV3-1/TRBV3-2 CASSKLRQLNTEAFF TGTGCCAGCAGCAAATTGAGACAGTTGAACACTGAAGCTTTCTTT
TRBJ1-1 - - TRBV7-8 CASSGDKNTEAFF TGTGCCAGCAGCGGAGACAAAAACACTGAAGCTTTCTTT
TRBJ2-3 - TRBD2 TRBV5-4 CASSFGTSGRRADTQYF TGTGCCAGCAGCTTCGGGACTAGCGGGAGGCGCGCAGATACGCAGTATTTT
TRBJ2-7 - TRBD1 TRBV11-2 CASSLGAGGGYEQYF TGTGCCAGCAGCCTAGGCGCAGGGGGCGGCTACGAGCAGTACTTC
TRBJ1-1 - - TRBV6-5 CASSHPDRNTEAFF TGTGCCAGCAGTCATCCCGACAGGAACACTGAAGCTTTCTTT
TRBJ1-6 - - TRBV5-4 CASSIQGSYNSPLHF TGTGCCAGCAGCATACAGGGCTCCTATAATTCACCCCTCCACTTT
TRBJ2-1 - - TRBV7-3 CASSLTPGLTGEQFF TGTGCCAGCAGCTTAACCCCTGGACTGACCGGGGAGCAGTTCTTC
TRBJ1-1 - - TRBV27 CASSFEMRNTEAFF TGTGCCAGCAGTTTTGAGATGAGGAACACTGAAGCTTTCTTT
TRBJ2-2 - - TRBV9 CASSAILARNTGELFF TGTGCCAGCAGCGCGATACTAGCTCGGAACACCGGGGAGCTGTTTTTT
TRBJ2-1 - TRBD2 TRBV5-3 CARSLLIAGSRSNEQFF TGTGCCAGAAGCTTGTTAATAGCGGGAAGTCGAAGCAATGAGCAGTTCTTC
TRBJ2-2 - TRBD2 TRBV7-8 CASSFSGGTNTGELFF TGTGCCAGCAGTTTTAGCGGGGGGACGAACACCGGGGAGCTGTTTTTT
TRBJ2-7 - TRBD1 TRBV6-5 CASRPDRGATYEQYF TGTGCCAGCAGACCCGACAGGGGCGCTACCTACGAGCAGTACTTC
TRBJ2-7 - TRBD1 TRBV5-1 CASGQGAKEEQYF TGCGCCAGCGGACAGGGGGCCAAGGAAGAGCAGTACTTC
TRBJ2-5 - TRBD2 TRBV5-1 CASSPGGGETQYF TGCGCCAGCAGTCCGGGGGGAGGAGAGACCCAGTACTTC
TRBJ2-3 - - TRBV10-3 CAISERATSGTQYF TGTGCCATCAGTGAGCGCGCAACAAGCGGTACGCAGTATTTT
TRBJ2-7 - TRBD1 TRBV6-6 CASSSGTGAEQYF TGTGCCAGCAGTTCTGGGACAGGGGCCGAGCAGTACTTC
TRBJ1-2 - - TRBV5-4 CASSLAGAPYGYTF TGTGCCAGCAGCTTGGCTGGGGCGCCCTATGGCTACACCTTC
TRBJ2-1 - TRBD1 TRBV3-1/TRBV3-2 CASSEDRGNEQFF TGTGCCAGCAGCGAGGACAGGGGTAATGAGCAGTTCTTC
TRBJ2-1 - TRBD1 TRBV5-4 CASSPDRFSDNEQFF TGTGCCAGCAGCCCGGACAGGTTTTCTGATAATGAGCAGTTCTTC
TRBJ1-2 - TRBD1 TRBV29-1 CSVVGTGGLGGYTF TGCAGCGTTGTTGGGACAGGGGGCCTCGGGGGCTACACCTTC
TRBJ1-2 - - TRBV3-1/TRBV3-2 CASSQDAVNYGYTF TGTGCCAGCAGCCAAGATGCGGTCAACTATGGCTACACCTTC
TRBJ2-1 - TRBD2 TRBV24-1 CATAGTSGSDEQFF TGTGCCACTGCCGGGACTAGCGGGAGCGATGAGCAGTTCTTC
TRBJ2-7 - - TRBV27 CASSFRDRYEQYF TGTGCCAGCAGTTTCCGCGACAGGTACGAGCAGTACTTC
TRBJ1-5 - TRBD1 TRBV6-2/TRBV6-3 CASSPVGGVQPQHF TGTGCCAGCAGCCCCGTAGGGGGCGTTCAGCCCCAGCATTTT
TRBJ2-6 - - TRBV2 CASRLSDSGANVLTF TGTGCCAGCAGATTATCAGATTCTGGGGCCAACGTCCTGACTTTC
TRBJ2-5 - - TRBV6-5 CASSYSGLSSRETQYF TGTGCCAGCAGTTACTCTGGACTCTCGTCTCGGGAGACCCAGTACTTC
TRBJ2-7 - TRBD1 TRBV6-5 CASSYPDRVRQYF TGTGCCAGCAGTTACCCGGACAGGGTGCGGCAGTACTTC
TRBJ2-2 - - TRBV10-1 CASKATRAGELFF TGCGCCAGCAAGGCGACCAGGGCCGGGGAGCTGTTTTTT
TRBJ1-2 - TRBD1 TRBV5-1 CASSLEAGGSTNYGYTF TGCGCCAGCAGCTTGGAGGCAGGGGGATCCACTAACTATGGCTACACCTTC
TRBJ1-5 - - TRBV24-1 CARFSWGCGDRGGQPQHF TGTGCCCGCTTCAGTTGGGGGTGTGGGGACCGGGGAGGTCAGCCCCAGCATTTT
TRBJ1-4 - TRBD1 TRBV18 CASSPTTGGRNEKLFF TGTGCCAGCTCACCTACTACAGGGGGCCGGAATGAAAAACTGTTTTTT
TRBJ1-5 - - TRBV2 CASSNTRGYQPQHF TGTGCCAGCAGTAACACAAGGGGGTATCAGCCCCAGCATTTT
TRBJ2-1 few TRBD2 TRBV2 CASRAGGLAGNEQFF TGTGCCAGCAGGGCGGGAGGACTAGCCGGCAATGAGCAGTTCTTC
TRBJ2-3 - - TRBV27 CATRERAGTSTDTQYF TGTGCCACCCGGGAGAGGGCTGGGACTAGCACAGATACGCAGTATTTT
TRBJ2-5 - TRBD1 TRBV27 CASRRSGTDETQYF TGTGCCAGCAGGAGATCTGGGACAGATGAGACCCAGTACTTC
TRBJ2-7 few - TRBV28 CASSLFGRVREQYF TGTGCCAGCAGTTTATTTGGGCGGGTACGGGAGCAGTACTTC